This T cell receptor beta chain appears in the sequencing data of a study of T cell repertoires in cytomegalovirus infection. Study-wide background: Matching HLA type and CMV infection were both indicated by public TCR beta signatures.

Between the trimmed V and J ends, which lost 1 base and 4 bases, there was a span of 10 bases. The CDR3 length is 14 residues. CDR1 and CDR2 from the germline V gene are SNHLY and FYNNEI. TCRdb re-analysed the reads in MiXCR, keeping a single row per CDR3 protein. The repertoire has approximately 280,000 distinct CDR3 sequences, 20% to 25% of them found once; the top ten carry roughly 20%. This clonotype was observed a handful of times. Its antigen is undetermined. Findings of the study overall: Individuals carrying CMV plus the relevant HLA were identified by cumulative frequency of public TCR beta families. The study found HLA-C-restricted CMV-specific TCR beta clonotypes dominating the ex vivo response.

Specimen: cultured PBMCs, collected from culture after CMV antigen stimulation. The genes are TRBV2 and TRBJ2-5; D might be TRBD1 (6 bases). The sequence came from a human donor in good health (CMV status not recorded). Some clones in this sample may be carry-over from other donors' samples. The CDR3 spells CASSEVRGGETQYF. The CDR3 nucleotides read TGTGCCAGCAGTGAAGTGCGAGGGGGAGAGACCCAGTACTTC. Using reference TRBV2 and TRBJ2-5 for the parts outside the CDR3, the full variable domain is EPEVTQTPSHQVTQMGQEVILRCVPISNHLYFYWYRQILGQKVEFLVSFYNNEISEKSEIFDDQFSVERPDGSNFTLKIRSTKLEDSAMYFCASSEVRGGETQYFGPGTRLLVL.